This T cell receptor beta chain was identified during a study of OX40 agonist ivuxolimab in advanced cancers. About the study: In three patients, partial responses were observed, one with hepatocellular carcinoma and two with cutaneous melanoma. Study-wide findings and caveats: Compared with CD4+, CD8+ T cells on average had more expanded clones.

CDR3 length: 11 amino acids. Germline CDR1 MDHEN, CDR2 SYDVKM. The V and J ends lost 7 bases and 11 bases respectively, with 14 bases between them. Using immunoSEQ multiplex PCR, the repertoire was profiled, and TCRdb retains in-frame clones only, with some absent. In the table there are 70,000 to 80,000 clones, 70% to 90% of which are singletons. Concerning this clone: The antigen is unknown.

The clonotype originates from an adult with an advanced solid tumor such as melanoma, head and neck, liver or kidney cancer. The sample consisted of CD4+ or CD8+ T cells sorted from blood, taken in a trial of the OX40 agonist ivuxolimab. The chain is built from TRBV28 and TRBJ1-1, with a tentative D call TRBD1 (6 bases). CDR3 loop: CASTQGGRAFF. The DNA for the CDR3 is TGTGCCAGCACCCAAGGGGGGAGGGCTTTCTTT. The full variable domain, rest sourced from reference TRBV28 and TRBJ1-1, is DVKVTQSSRYLVKRTGEKVFLECVQDMDHENMFWYRQDPGLGLRLIYFSYDVKMKEKGDIPEGYSVSREKKERFSLILESASTNQTSMYLCASTQGGRAFFGQGTRLTVV.